These T cell receptor beta chains were read from a single sample in a study of cytomegalovirus exposure and HLA in healthy donors. The table came from immunoSEQ multiplex PCR; TCRdb's copy has only in-frame clones and leaves some out. In all, the sample yields 95,000 to 150,000 clones. Material: PBMCs. The receptor set was obtained from a man between 18 and 35 years old in good health and CMV-seronegative. The CDR3 runs from the conserved cysteine through the conserved F or W. Fields, in order: D gene, V gene, J gene, CDR3 protein, CDR3 DNA. The D gene is left open where the match is weak.

D: -
V: TRBV6-1
J: TRBJ1-5
CDR3: CASSWEGPNQPQHF
DNA: TGTGCCAGCAGTTGGGAGGGTCCGAATCAGCCCCAGCATTTT

D: -
V: TRBV6-5
J: TRBJ1-5
CDR3: CASSRNRDDNQPQHF
DNA: TGTGCCAGCAGCAGAAACAGGGACGACAATCAGCCCCAGCATTTT

D: -
V: TRBV19
J: TRBJ1-1
CDR3: CASSIRSAGSFF
DNA: TGTGCCAGTAGTATCAGGTCGGCTGGATCTTTCTTT

D: TRBD1
V: TRBV19
J: TRBJ1-1
CDR3: CASGQGVYTEAFF
DNA: TGTGCCAGTGGACAGGGGGTGTACACTGAAGCTTTCTTT

D: -
V: TRBV28
J: TRBJ1-1
CDR3: CASSSGLQEAFF
DNA: TGTGCCAGCAGCTCGGGCCTACAGGAGGCTTTCTTT

D: TRBD2
V: TRBV30
J: TRBJ2-7
CDR3: CAWSGGRVSEQYF
DNA: TGTGCCTGGAGTGGGGGGAGGGTTAGCGAGCAGTACTTC

D: TRBD2
V: TRBV9
J: TRBJ2-3
CDR3: CASSVEVAGVDRTDTQYF
DNA: TGTGCCAGCAGCGTAGAGGTAGCGGGAGTTGATCGCACAGATACGCAGTATTTT

D: -
V: TRBV7-2
J: TRBJ1-1
CDR3: CASSFGTLNTEAFF
DNA: TGTGCCAGCAGCTTCGGGACACTAAACACTGAAGCTTTCTTT

D: -
V: TRBV6-5
J: TRBJ1-1
CDR3: CASSYWGGAFF
DNA: TGTGCCAGCAGTTACTGGGGGGGAGCTTTCTTT

D: TRBD1
V: TRBV5-4
J: TRBJ2-3
CDR3: CATTQGENTDTQYF
DNA: TGTGCCACCACACAGGGGGAGAACACAGATACGCAGTATTTT

D: -
V: TRBV6-1
J: TRBJ1-3
CDR3: CASSEQGTGNTIYF
DNA: TGTGCCAGCAGTGAACAGGGGACTGGAAACACCATATATTTT

D: -
V: TRBV30
J: TRBJ1-2
CDR3: CAWRGLTGGPAGYTF
DNA: TGTGCCTGGAGGGGACTAACCGGGGGACCAGCCGGCTACACCTTC

D: TRBD2
V: TRBV12-5
J: TRBJ2-1
CDR3: CASRQFLAGEDNEQFF
DNA: TGTGCTAGTAGACAGTTTCTAGCGGGGGAAGACAATGAGCAGTTCTTC

D: -
V: TRBV2
J: TRBJ1-5
CDR3: CASTRLNSNQPQHF
DNA: TGTGCCAGCACCCGGTTAAATAGCAATCAGCCCCAGCATTTT